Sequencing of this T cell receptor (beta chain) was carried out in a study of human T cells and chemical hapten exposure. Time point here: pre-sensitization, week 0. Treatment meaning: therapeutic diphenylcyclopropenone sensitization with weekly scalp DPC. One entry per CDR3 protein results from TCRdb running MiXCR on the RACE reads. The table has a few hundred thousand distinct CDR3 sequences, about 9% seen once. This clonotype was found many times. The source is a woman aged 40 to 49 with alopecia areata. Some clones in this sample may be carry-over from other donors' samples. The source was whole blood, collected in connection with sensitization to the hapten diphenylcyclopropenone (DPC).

CDR3: CASSQFTGSEAFF. The CDR3 DNA reads TGTGCCAGCAGCCAGTTTACGGGCTCTGAAGCTTTCTTT. The rearrangement joins TRBV3-1 to TRBJ1-1; D is ambiguous. Trimming took 3 bases from V and 6 from J, leaving 11 bases between them. This CDR3 has 13 amino acids. Germline CDR1 and CDR2: LGHDT and YNNKEL (reference sequence).